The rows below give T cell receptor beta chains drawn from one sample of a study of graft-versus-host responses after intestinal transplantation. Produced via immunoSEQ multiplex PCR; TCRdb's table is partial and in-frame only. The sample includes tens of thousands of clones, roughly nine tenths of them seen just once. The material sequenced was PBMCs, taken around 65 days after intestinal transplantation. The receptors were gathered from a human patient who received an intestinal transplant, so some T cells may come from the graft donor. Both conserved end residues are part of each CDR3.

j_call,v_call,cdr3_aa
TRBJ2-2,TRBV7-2,CASSLWGGETGELFF
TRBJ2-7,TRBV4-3,CASSQDSTGHYYEQYF
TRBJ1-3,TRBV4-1,CASSHGSGNTIYF
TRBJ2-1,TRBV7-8,CASSSGTRSSYNEQFF
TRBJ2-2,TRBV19,CASSIEFGQHTGELFF
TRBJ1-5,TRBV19,CASSITSGGTGGFQPQHF
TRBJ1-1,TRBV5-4,CASSFWGNTEAFF
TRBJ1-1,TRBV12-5,CASGGLNTEAFF
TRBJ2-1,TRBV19,CASSARTDEQFF
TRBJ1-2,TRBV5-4,CASSLEGQGAYGYTF
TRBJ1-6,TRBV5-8,CASSLPGFLDSPLHF
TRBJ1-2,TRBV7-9,CASSLGPYGYTF
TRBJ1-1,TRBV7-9,CASSLDSGAEAFF
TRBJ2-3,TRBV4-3,CASSQELAGGPTDTQYF
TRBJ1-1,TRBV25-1,CASSRGQGNTEAFF
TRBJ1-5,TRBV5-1,CASSLACQPQHF
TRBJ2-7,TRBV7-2,CASSLNSGVEQYF
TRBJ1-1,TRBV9,CASRRGLYTEAFF
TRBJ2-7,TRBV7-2,CASSLAVDGGPYEQYF
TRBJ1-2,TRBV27,CASSLGQGWGYTF
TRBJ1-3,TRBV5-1,CASSSGTDDYSGNTIYF
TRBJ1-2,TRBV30,CAWSEGNYGYTF
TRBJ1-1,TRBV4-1,CASSQEVGGNTEAFF
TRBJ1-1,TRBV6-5,CASSRQLGDTEAFF
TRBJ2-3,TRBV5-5,CASSAADTGMPTDTQYF
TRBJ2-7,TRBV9,CASSAGTGTYEQYF
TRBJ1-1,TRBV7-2,CASSLSLNTEAFF
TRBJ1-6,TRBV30,CAWSVQALYNSPLHF
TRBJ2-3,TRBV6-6,CASSPRRGTDTQYF
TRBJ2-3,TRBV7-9,CASSSNPGTDTQYF
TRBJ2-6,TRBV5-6,CASSPTPGRSSGANVLTF
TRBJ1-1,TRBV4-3,CASSQGSGINTEAFF
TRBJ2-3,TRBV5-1,CASSSTPQGISTDTQYF
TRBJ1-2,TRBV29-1,CSVAGQGEDYGYTF
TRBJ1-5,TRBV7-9,CASSLASEQPQHF
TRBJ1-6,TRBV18,CASSPGNSPLHF
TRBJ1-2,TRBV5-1,CASSLGVGRDSSFRDYGYTF
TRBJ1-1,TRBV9,CASSVGFAGGDTEAFF
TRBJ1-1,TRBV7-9,CASSLGEGIHTEAFF
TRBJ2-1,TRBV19,CASSITSNNEQFF
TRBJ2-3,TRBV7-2,CASSQPMTSGGTDTQYF
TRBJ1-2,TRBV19,CASRTGYDGYTF
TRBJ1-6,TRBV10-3,CAISAAGDYNSPLHF
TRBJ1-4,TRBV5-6,CASSLGGSEKLFF
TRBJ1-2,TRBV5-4,CASSLDPADNYGYTF
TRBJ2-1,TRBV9,CASSSDEERGTYNEQFF
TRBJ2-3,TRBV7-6,CASSLSTSTDTQYF
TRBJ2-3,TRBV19,CASSYTSGGAHGTDTQYF
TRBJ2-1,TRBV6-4,CASSDSIFTTQFF
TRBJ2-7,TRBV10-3,CAISESGQGGAYEQYF
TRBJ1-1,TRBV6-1,CASSEHDRVNQAFF
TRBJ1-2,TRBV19,CASSIDGGEGYTF
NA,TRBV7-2,CASSFLPGPPTEQYF
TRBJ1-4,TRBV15,CATSRGTADEKLFF
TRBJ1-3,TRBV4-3,CASSQVNEWDRGLSGNTIYF
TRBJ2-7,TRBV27,CASSPSSSYEQYF
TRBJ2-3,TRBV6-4,CASSSGGASTDTQYF